The text below deals with one T cell receptor (beta chain). The specificity of this receptor is unknown. No per-base quality is available; no much larger clone lies one base away. From the cysteine through the phenylalanine, the CDR3 covers 15 amino acids. The CDR3 DNA has 45 bases and is translated from base 1. CDR1 and CDR2 are read off the germline V gene as MNHEY and SVGAGI. Germline trimming amounts to 6 bases on V and 4 bases on J, with 5 as the count of junction bases outside the gene matches. The data derive from a study of cytomegalovirus exposure and HLA in healthy donors (dated by TCRdb to the late 2010s). Study-level background: An earlier analysis of some 550 of the donors reported 250 to 300 Gb of sequence data and around 110 million unique TCR beta sequences from about 180 million T cells. A later analysis re-examined previously published TCR beta repertoires from 500 to 700 donors and added high-resolution HLA genotyping to investigate patterns of TCR occurrence. In addition to the first cohort of approximately 650 subjects, a separate validation cohort of over 90 different subjects was used. Of the approximately 400 genotyped donors, 81% fell in the genetic ancestry cluster associated with self-reported Caucasian donors. The number of donors typed differed by locus, with 629-630 for A, B, C, DRB1 and DQB1, 522 for DQA1, some 570 for DPA1, and around 450 for DPB1. The study used immunosequencing to profile the T cell repertoires of approximately 650 subjects and linked those repertoires to cytomegalovirus serostatus. Donor age, sex, ethnicity and CMV serostatus were compiled alongside the repertoire data. HLA typing included class I and class II loci at four-digit resolution. Every repertoire in the discovery cohort had been generated on one and the same sequencing platform. Rather than using new phenotypic data, the later analysis identified candidate immune exposures from TCR beta sequences and from how often those sequences occurred across donors. On average, around 230,000 unique TCR beta nucleotide sequences were sequenced per donor among 300 to 500 genotyped donors of the cohort, with around 19% of those sequences being non-productive. The study combined high-throughput TCR immunosequencing, statistical association of individual TCRs with disease status, and machine learning to predict cytomegalovirus infection status. Several DR-DQ haplotypes were treated as single units for association and clustering because of strong linkage in the cohort. Approximately 300 gigabases of sequencing data and 70 million to 100 million unique TCR sequences were included in an early release covering about 620 HLA-typed donors. In a later genetic analysis, genome-wide SNP genotypes for about 65% of the roughly 670 donors were used, and that subset was treated as a discovery cohort. The study aimed to test whether signatures of past pathogen exposure could be identified by cataloging public T cell receptors. An earlier analysis of around 540 of the donors applied high-throughput TCR beta sequencing to assess whether each TCR beta V gene segment acted as functional or pseudogenic. Broader findings and caveats from the paper: The authors suggested that the approach could potentially be extended to other disease states and immunological phenotypes. At a false discovery rate of 0.05, a later analysis linked under 20,000 TCR beta sequences to specific HLA alleles. Three of the identified cytomegalovirus-associated TCR beta chains were confirmed in vitro to be specific for cytomegalovirus antigens. CMV serostatus was the only immune exposure information available for the cohort. A further reported finding was that TCR beta sequences accurately predicted the HLA-A and HLA-B alleles for most subjects in the first cohort. V-gene and J-gene trimming of TCR beta chains was associated with a missense DCLRE1C variant in a later genetic analysis, and the association was replicated in an independent cohort. Linkage disequilibrium might explain the correlated functional status among segregating V segments, but an unknown experimental factor could not be excluded. Most TCR sequences were observed very rarely across donors, whereas some public TCRs were present in many individuals. The cohort was sequenced for TCR beta chains only, and without alpha or paired-chain data the features that could be detected were limited. When HLA alleles, especially DR and DQ, strongly co-occurred, TCR associations were difficult to assign to individual alleles. Because counts were too low, around 18 rarely observed V segments, including chromosome 9 orphons, were left out of the earlier analysis of a few hundred of the donors. A cluster of highly shared sequence variants was judged likely to be a technical artifact of the sequencing pipeline. The presence/absence analyses assumed that sequencing depth was roughly uniform across donors, and that assumption may not be true. In an earlier analysis of 587 of the donors, most TCR beta V segments were observed in productive rearrangements about 87% or about 30% of the time, broadly matching IMGT annotations. In a later genetic analysis, fewer N-insertions in productive TCRs were reported among donors in an Asian-associated ancestry cluster than the approximately 670-donor mean. In a later analysis, TCR association rates were found to vary across HLA loci, with the most associated TCRs seen for DRB1 alleles and the fewest for HLA-C alleles. According to a later analysis, most CMV-associated TCR beta chains appeared to be HLA-restricted, and the HLA associations seemed to be driven largely by CMV exposure. The study listed approximately 150 TCR beta chains as associated with cytomegalovirus. Because some donors lacked HLA typing at each locus, the association tests relied only on the typed subset. A later analysis reported that several top co-occurrence clusters appeared linked to parvovirus B19, influenza, CMV and Epstein-Barr virus. The classifier was reported to diagnose cytomegalovirus status with high specificity and sensitivity in both the original and validation cohorts. In a later analysis, HLA-associated TCR beta chains were found to be more clonally expanded and to have lower generation probabilities than equally common non-associated chains. Some IMGT-functional V segments, including TRBV6-2 and TRBV6-3, could not be told apart with the 87-base-pair reads, so those segments were excluded.

In total, approximately 690 healthy bone marrow donors made up the cohort. At the time of sampling, all cohort members were nominally healthy, though unrecorded immune exposures were likely present. The donor tested CMV seronegative, placing the donor among the 352 seronegative members of the cohort. A peripheral blood sample was provided by each donor, and peripheral blood mononuclear cells were used for TCR beta sequencing. The Qiagen DNeasy Blood Extraction Kit was used to extract genomic DNA from the blood cell samples. Library preparation was by the immunoSEQ multiplex PCR assay. For the multiplex PCR, a mixture combining 60 forward primers for TCR Vbeta segments and 13 reverse primers for TCR Jbeta segments was used. The CDR3 region of rearranged TCR beta genes was amplified from genomic DNA with a multiplex PCR assay. On the Illumina HiSeq System, the amplified TCR beta libraries were sequenced as 87-base-pair reads. As for the authors' bioinformatics: A later analysis counted around 72 million unique TCR beta chains across the 650 to 700 repertoires, and around 9.9 million of these chains were shared by at least two donors. Raw reads were error-corrected and collapsed into unique sequences with a nearest-neighbor algorithm that merged closely related sequences to remove PCR and sequencing errors. V, D and J gene segments were assigned by aligning CDR3 sequences to IMGT reference sequences. Each retained sequence needed at least a six-nucleotide match to both a V gene segment and a J gene segment. Rearrangements were called productive when the CDR3 lacked stop codons and stayed in frame with V and J; all others were non-productive. Following IMGT convention, CDR3 was defined as the stretch from the second conserved V-encoded cysteine up to the conserved J-encoded phenylalanine. The earlier analysis of 587 of the donors excluded sequences that lacked an unambiguous match to a single V gene segment. In an earlier analysis of approximately 610 of the donors, V segments were called functional above 56.7% productive rearrangements and were called segregating when the between-donor standard deviation exceeded 5%. A statistical classification framework was developed to diagnose cytomegalovirus status using the catalog of TCR beta chain sequences. In a later analysis, TCR nucleotide sequences were compared against IMGT/GENE-DB human TR gene sequences so that V and J genes could be assigned. The TCRdist pipeline was used in a later analysis to assign CDR3 sequences and most-parsimonious VDJ recombination scenarios. A later analysis defined each TCR beta chain by its CDR3 amino acid sequence plus V-gene family, and excluded reads lacking a unique V-gene family. A later analysis removed 550 to 700 highly shared, low-generation-probability nucleotide sequences to deal with suspected cross-contamination and a sequencing artifact. In a later analysis, a clonal expansion index for each public chain was calculated from normalized within-repertoire ranks of inferred template counts. A later analysis computed generation probabilities with a VDJ recombination model fitted to out-of-frame rearrangements, and checked the results against IGoR. Hypergeometric tests were used in a later analysis to score TCR-TCR, TCR-HLA and TCR-CMV co-occurrence, with a repertoire-size bias correction applied to the TCR pairs. A later analysis estimated false discovery rates by permuting HLA or CMV assignments 20 times. In a later analysis, co-occurring TCRs were grouped with DBSCAN, and TCRdist sequence similarity was added when clustering was performed within HLA-allele-positive subsets. Co-occurrence clustering excluded repertoires with fewer than 30,000 or more than 120,000 public chains, plus five with anomalous nucleotide sharing. TCRdb carries this immuneACCESS record with in-frame sequences only. Its versions omit some clonotypes, under half of them owing to an unresolved V gene in the studies checked, with the rest unexplained. The DNA was the basis for D and trimming; V, J and clone size are from that table. In all, the sample holds roughly 190,000 clones, and more than 75% of those were seen once. The ten largest clonotypes hold approximately 1.4% of the sample.

This chain joins TRBV6-5 to TRBJ2-2; TRBD1 aligns with 10 central bases. The sample taken for sequencing was PBMCs. The TCR was taken from a woman between 45 and 65 years old in good health and CMV-seronegative. The sequenced DNA: TGTGCCAGCAGGACAGGGGGCGCTGGCACCGGGGAGCTGTTTTTT. It encodes CASRTGGAGTGELFF.